This T cell receptor (beta chain) was sequenced during a study of T cells after posttransplantation cyclophosphamide. Whole-study findings and limits: Later post-transplant blood repertoires were often dominated by donor CD8+ memory clones. Recipient CMV seropositivity and CMV reactivation strongly tracked TRB clonality. Blood and skin or GI T cell repertoires showed limited TRB overlap.

As concerns this clone: Antigen specificity is unknown.

The data were produced by immunoSEQ multiplex PCR, yet TCRdb's version contains in-frame clones alone and is incomplete. The sample lists 5,500 to 7,500 clones, about 98% occurring once. The V gene lost 2 bases and the J gene lost 2 bases, with 10 bases spanning the gap. CDR1 and CDR2 (germline): SGHDN, FVKESK. The CDR3 is 16 residues long. This related bone marrow graft donor gave peripheral blood on the day of marrow donation. V and J are TRBV14 and TRBJ2-6, with D hard to call. The TCR sequence derives from a man aged 35 to 55 in good health, CMV-negative, and a related stem cell transplant donor. Sequencing was carried out using memory CD4+ T cells sorted from PBMCs. This CDR3 reads CASSQQRLAGANVLTF. For the CDR3, the DNA is TGTGCCAGCAGCCAACAGAGGCTAGCTGGGGCCAACGTCCTGACTTTC.